These T cell receptor beta chains were read from a single sample in a study of T cell repertoires in cytomegalovirus infection. TCRdb processed the reads anew with MiXCR; each CDR3 protein has one entry. The repertoire includes fewer than 250,000 distinct CDR3 sequences, around an eighth of them detected once, and around 1.6% sits in the top ten. Material for sequencing was PBMCs. The receptors derive from a human donor in good health (CMV status not recorded). Some clones in this sample may be carry-over from other donors' samples. CDR3s leave out the opening cysteine and the closing phenylalanine or tryptophan.

v_call	j_call	cdr3_length	cdr3_aa
TRBV7-8	TRBJ2-1	13	ASSETEAPYNEQF
TRBV28	TRBJ2-2	13	ASSGGLANTGELF
TRBV5-6	TRBJ1-5	14	ASSPRGGVSNQPQH
TRBV29-1	TRBJ2-7	11	SAVTGMGYEQY
TRBV7-2	TRBJ2-3	14	ASSLGTGARTDTQY
TRBV7-2	TRBJ1-5	12	ASSSTGSNQPQH
TRBV28	TRBJ1-1	13	ASSPSEGVGTEAF
TRBV6-2/TRBV6-3	TRBJ2-1	11	ASSATGSNEQF
TRBV29-1	TRBJ2-5	16	SVEDGMVAGGAQETQY
TRBV11-3	TRBJ1-1	13	ASSSRDRGRAEAF
TRBV6-2/TRBV6-3	TRBJ1-1	13	ASSYAPQGNTEAF
TRBV29-1	TRBJ2-7	9	SVTGAGEQY
TRBV7-8	TRBJ1-5	13	ASSFRAGSNQPQH
TRBV5-6	TRBJ1-1	12	ASSLGRATTEAF
TRBV19	TRBJ2-7	13	ATSPDRPPVGEQY